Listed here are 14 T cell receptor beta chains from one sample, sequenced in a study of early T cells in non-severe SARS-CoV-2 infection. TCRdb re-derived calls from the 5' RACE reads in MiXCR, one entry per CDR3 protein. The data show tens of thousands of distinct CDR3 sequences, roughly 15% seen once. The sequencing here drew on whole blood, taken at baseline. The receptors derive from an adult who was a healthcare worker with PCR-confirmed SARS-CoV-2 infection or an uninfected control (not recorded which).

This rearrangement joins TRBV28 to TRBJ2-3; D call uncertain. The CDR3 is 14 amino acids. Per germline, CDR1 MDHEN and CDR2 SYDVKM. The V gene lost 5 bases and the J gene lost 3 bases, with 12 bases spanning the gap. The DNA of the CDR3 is TGTGCCAGCAGTGAGCCCCCTGGGACAGATACGCAGTATTTT. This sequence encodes CASSEPPGTDTQYF.

CDR3 nucleotides: TGCGCCAGCAGCTTAGGGGGGACCCGCATCTACGAGCAGTACTTC. Amino acid sequence: CASSLGGTRIYEQYF. The chain is built from TRBV5-1 and TRBJ2-7; perhaps D is TRBD1 or TRBD2 (6 bases each). Germline assignment: CDR1 SGHRS and CDR2 YFSETQ. CDR3 length: 15 residues. The V gene lost 2 bases and the J gene lost 3 bases, with 15 bases spanning the gap.

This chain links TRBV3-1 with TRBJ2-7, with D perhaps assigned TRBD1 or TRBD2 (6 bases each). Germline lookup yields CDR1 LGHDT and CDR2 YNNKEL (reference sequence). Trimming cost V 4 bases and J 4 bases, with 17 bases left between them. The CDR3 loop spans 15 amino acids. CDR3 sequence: CASSLKGDSRYEQYF. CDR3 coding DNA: TGTGCCAGCAGCCTAAAGGGGGACTCCCGGTACGAGCAGTACTTC.

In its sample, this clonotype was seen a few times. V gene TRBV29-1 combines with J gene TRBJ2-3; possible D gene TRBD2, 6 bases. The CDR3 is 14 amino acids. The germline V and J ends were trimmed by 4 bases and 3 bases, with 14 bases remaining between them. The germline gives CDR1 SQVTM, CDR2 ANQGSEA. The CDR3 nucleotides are TGCAGCGTTGGCCGGGACTCGTCGACAGATACGCAGTATTTT. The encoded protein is CSVGRDSSTDTQYF.

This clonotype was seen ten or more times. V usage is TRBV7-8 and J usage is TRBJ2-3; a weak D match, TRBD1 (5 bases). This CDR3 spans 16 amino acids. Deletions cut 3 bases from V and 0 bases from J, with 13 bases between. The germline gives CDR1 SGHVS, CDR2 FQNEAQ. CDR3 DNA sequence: TGTGCCAGCAGCTTGTTGCGGACATCTAGCACAGATACGCAGTATTTT. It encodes CASSLLRTSSTDTQYF.

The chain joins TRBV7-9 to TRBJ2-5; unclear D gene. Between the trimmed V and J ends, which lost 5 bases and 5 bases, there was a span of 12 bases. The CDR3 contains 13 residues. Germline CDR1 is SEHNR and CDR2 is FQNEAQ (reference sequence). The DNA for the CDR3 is TGTGCCAGCAGCACCTCGGAGTCGGAGACCCAGTACTTC. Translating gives CASSTSESETQYF.

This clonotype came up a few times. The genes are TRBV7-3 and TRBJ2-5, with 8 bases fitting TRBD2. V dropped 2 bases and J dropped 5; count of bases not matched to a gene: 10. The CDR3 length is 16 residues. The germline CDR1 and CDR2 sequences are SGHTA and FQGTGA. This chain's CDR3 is CASSLVSSGSWETQYF. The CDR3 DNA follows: TGTGCCAGCAGCTTAGTCTCCAGCGGGAGTTGGGAGACCCAGTACTTC.

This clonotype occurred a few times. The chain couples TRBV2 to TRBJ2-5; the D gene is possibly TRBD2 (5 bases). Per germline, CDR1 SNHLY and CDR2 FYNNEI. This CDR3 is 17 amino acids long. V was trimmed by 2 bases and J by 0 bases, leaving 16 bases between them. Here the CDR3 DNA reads TGTGCCAGCAGTGAATCGGCCAACACGGGGTACCAAGAGACCCAGTACTTC. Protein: CASSESANTGYQETQYF.

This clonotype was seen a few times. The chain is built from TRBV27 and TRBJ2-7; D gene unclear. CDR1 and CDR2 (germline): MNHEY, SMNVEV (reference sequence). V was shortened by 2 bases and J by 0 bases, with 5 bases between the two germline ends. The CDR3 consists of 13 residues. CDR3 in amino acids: CASSLKASYEQYF. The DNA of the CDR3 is TGTGCCAGCAGTTTAAAGGCCTCCTACGAGCAGTACTTC.

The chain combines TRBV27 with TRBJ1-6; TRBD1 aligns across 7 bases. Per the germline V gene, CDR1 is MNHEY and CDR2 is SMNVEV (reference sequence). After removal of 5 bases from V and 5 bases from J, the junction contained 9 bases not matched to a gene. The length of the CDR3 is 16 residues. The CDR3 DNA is TGTGCCAGCAGTATCCTCCGACAGGGAAATAATTCACCCCTCCACTTT. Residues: CASSILRQGNNSPLHF.

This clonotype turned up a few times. This CDR3 is CASSVTAYNEQFF. The DNA of the CDR3 is TGTGCCAGCAGCGTGACAGCCTACAATGAGCAGTTCTTC. The chain carries TRBV5-5 and TRBJ2-1; D is perhaps TRBD1 (5 bases). The length of the CDR3 is 13 residues. V was cut by 4 bases and J by 2 bases, with 7 bases left in between. Germline assignment: CDR1 SGHKS and CDR2 YYEKEE (reference sequence).

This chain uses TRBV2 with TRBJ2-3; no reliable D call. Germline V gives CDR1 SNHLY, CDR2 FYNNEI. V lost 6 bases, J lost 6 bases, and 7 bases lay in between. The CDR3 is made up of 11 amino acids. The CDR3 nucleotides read TGTGCCAGCAGGGTTGGGGATACGCAGTATTTT. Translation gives CASRVGDTQYF.

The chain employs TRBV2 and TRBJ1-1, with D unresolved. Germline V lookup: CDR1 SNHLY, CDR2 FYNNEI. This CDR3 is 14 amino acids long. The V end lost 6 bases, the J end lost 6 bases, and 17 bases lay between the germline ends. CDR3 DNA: TGTGCCAGCAGGGCCAACACCGAGATCGCTGAAGCTTTCTTT. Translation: CASRANTEIAEAFF.

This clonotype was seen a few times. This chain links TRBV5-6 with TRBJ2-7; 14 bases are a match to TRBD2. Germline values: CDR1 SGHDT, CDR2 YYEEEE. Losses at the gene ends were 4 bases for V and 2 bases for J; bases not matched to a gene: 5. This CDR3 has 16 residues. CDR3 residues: CASSGGLAGATYEQYF. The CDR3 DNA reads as TGTGCCAGCAGCGGGGGACTAGCGGGAGCGACCTACGAGCAGTACTTC. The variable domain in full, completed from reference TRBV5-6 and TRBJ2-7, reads DAGVTQSPTHLIKTRGQQVTLRCSPKSGHDTVSWYQQALGQGPQFIFQYYEEEERQRGNFPDRFSGHQFPNYSSELNVNALLLGDSALYLCASSGGLAGATYEQYFGPGTRLTVT.